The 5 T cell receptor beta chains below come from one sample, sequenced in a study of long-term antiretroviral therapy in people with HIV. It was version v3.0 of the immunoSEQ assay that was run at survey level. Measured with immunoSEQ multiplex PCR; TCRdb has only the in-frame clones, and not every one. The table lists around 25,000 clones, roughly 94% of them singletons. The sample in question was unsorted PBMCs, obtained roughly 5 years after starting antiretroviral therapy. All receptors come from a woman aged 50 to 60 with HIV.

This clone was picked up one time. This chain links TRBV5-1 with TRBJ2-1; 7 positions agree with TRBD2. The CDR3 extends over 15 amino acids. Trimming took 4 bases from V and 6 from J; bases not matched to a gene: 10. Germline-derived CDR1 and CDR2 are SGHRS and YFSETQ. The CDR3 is CASSPDGRELNEQFF. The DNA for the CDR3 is TGCGCCAGCAGCCCCGATGGGCGGGAGCTCAATGAGCAGTTCTTC.

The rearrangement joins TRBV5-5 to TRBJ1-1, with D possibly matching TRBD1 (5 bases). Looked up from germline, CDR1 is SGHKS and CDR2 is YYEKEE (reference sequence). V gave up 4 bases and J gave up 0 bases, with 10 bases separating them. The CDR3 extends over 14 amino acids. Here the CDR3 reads CASSPTDMNTEAFF. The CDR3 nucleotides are TGTGCCAGCAGCCCCACGGACATGAACACTGAAGCTTTCTTT.

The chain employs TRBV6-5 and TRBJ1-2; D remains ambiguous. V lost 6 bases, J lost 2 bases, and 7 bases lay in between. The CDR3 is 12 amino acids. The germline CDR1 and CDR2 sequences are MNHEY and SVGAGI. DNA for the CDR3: TGTGCCAGCAGCCCCCGGAACTATGGCTACACCTTC. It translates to CASSPRNYGYTF.

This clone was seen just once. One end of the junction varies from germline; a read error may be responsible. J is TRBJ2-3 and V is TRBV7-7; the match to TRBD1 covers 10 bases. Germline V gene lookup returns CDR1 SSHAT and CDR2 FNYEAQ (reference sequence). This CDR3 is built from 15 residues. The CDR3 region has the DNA TGTGCTAGCAGCGAGCTCGGGACAGGGGCAGATACGCAGTATTTT. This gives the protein CASSELGTGADTQYF.

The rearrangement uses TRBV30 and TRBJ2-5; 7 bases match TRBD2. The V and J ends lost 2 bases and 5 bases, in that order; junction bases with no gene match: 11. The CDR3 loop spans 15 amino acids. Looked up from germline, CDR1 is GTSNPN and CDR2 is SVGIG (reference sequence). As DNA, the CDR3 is TGTGCCTGGAGTTCTAGCGGCGGAGGGAAGGAGACCCAGTACTTC. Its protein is CAWSSSGGGKETQYF.